The present entry profiles one T cell receptor beta chain with its context. What this receptor recognizes is not known. Base qualities were left out, and no much larger clone turns up one base away. This record belongs to a study of cytomegalovirus exposure and HLA in healthy donors (TCRdb year 2017). Notes on the research overall: An earlier analysis of several hundred of the donors reported roughly 300 Gb of sequence data and 100 million to 140 million unique TCR beta sequences from around 200 million T cells. Approximately 310 gigabases of sequencing data and approximately 91 million unique TCR sequences made up an early release that covered about 640 HLA-typed donors. Of the roughly 400 genotyped donors, less than 90% were placed in the genetic ancestry cluster associated with self-reported Caucasian donors. The study aimed to test whether signatures of past pathogen exposure could be identified by cataloging public T cell receptors. The study profiled the T cell repertoires of 500 to 800 subjects by immunosequencing and related them to cytomegalovirus serostatus. A separate validation cohort of over 95 different subjects was used in addition to the roughly 670-subject first cohort. High-throughput TCR immunosequencing, statistical association of individual TCRs with disease status, and machine learning were combined to predict cytomegalovirus infection status. A later analysis re-analyzed previously published TCR beta repertoires from roughly 600 donors and added high-resolution HLA genotyping to study TCR occurrence patterns. The later analysis used no new phenotypic data to find candidate immune exposures, relying instead on TCR beta sequences and their occurrence across donors. An earlier analysis of 500 to 650 of the donors applied high-throughput TCR beta sequencing to assess whether each TCR beta V gene segment acted as functional or pseudogenic. Donor age, sex, ethnicity and CMV serostatus were compiled together with the repertoire data. Genome-wide SNP genotypes for about 65% of the roughly 670 donors were used in a later genetic analysis, which treated that subset as a discovery cohort. Every discovery cohort repertoire had been produced on one sequencing platform. HLA typing included class I and class II loci at four-digit resolution. Typing coverage differed by locus: A, B, C, DRB1 and DQB1 were typed in about 620-630 donors, DQA1 in about 560, DPA1 in some 610, and DPB1 in approximately 450. Because of strong linkage in the cohort, a few DR-DQ haplotypes were treated as single units for association and clustering. Among a few hundred genotyped donors of the cohort, an average of about 240,000 unique TCR beta nucleotide sequences were sequenced per donor, roughly a sixth of them non-productive.

There are 15 amino acids in the CDR3, from cysteine to phenylalanine inclusive. The kept DNA is CDR3 alone, 45 bases in frame from the first base. CDR1 is given as SGHRS and CDR2 as YFSETQ, both from the germline V gene. From V the trimming removes 4 bases and from J it removes 4 bases, while the gene matches leave 8 bases of the junction unaccounted for. The library was obtained by the immunoSEQ multiplex PCR assay. For the multiplex PCR, a mixture combining 60 forward primers for TCR Vbeta segments and 13 reverse primers for TCR Jbeta segments was used. The CDR3 region of rearranged TCR beta genes was amplified from genomic DNA with a multiplex PCR assay. Amplified TCR beta libraries were sequenced as 87-base-pair reads on the Illumina HiSeq System. The original pipeline was this. Across the 700 or so repertoires, a later analysis counted roughly 84 million unique TCR beta chains, 9 million to 14 million of which were shared by at least two donors. To remove PCR and sequencing errors, raw reads were error-corrected and collapsed into unique sequences using a nearest-neighbor algorithm that merged closely related sequences. To assign V, D and J gene segments, CDR3 sequences were aligned to IMGT reference sequences. For a sequence to be retained, a match of at least six nucleotides was required to both a V gene segment and a J gene segment. A rearrangement counted as productive if the CDR3 had no stop codons and remained in frame with V and J, and every other rearrangement counted as non-productive. CDR3 was defined by IMGT convention, running from the second conserved V-encoded cysteine to the conserved J-encoded phenylalanine. The earlier analysis of roughly 590 of the donors excluded sequences that lacked an unambiguous match to a single V gene segment. In an earlier analysis of approximately 500 of the donors, a V segment was called functional when productive rearrangements were above 56.7%, and segregating when the standard deviation between donors exceeded 5%. To diagnose cytomegalovirus status from the catalog of TCR beta chain sequences, a statistical classification framework was built. V and J gene assignment, in a later analysis, came from comparing TCR nucleotide sequences with IMGT/GENE-DB human TR gene sequences. The TCRdist pipeline was used in a later analysis to assign CDR3 sequences and most-parsimonious VDJ recombination scenarios. A later analysis defined each TCR beta chain by its CDR3 amino acid sequence plus V-gene family, and excluded reads lacking a unique V-gene family. In a later analysis, 450 to 600 highly shared, low-generation-probability nucleotide sequences were removed to address suspected cross-contamination and a sequencing artifact. In a later analysis, a clonal expansion index was calculated for each public chain from normalized within-repertoire ranks of inferred template counts. A later analysis computed generation probabilities with a VDJ recombination model fitted to out-of-frame rearrangements, and checked the results against IGoR. In a later analysis, TCR-TCR, TCR-HLA and TCR-CMV co-occurrence was scored with hypergeometric tests, and a repertoire-size bias correction was applied to TCR pairs. A later analysis estimated false discovery rates by permuting HLA or CMV assignments 20 times. In a later analysis, co-occurring TCRs were grouped using DBSCAN, with TCRdist sequence similarity added in when clustering inside HLA-allele-positive subsets. For co-occurrence clustering, repertoires with fewer than 30,000 or more than 120,000 public chains were excluded, along with roughly 5 repertoires with anomalous nucleotide sharing. TCRdb's version of the immuneACCESS table is confined to in-frame rearrangements and falls short of the full clone set. An unresolved V gene accounts for under half of the shortfall where checked; the remainder is of unknown origin. The V and J calls and clone size were taken over from that table, and D and trimming were inferred from the DNA. This sample has 90,000 to 150,000 clones in its table, and 63% of those were observed once. The ten top clones hold 8% to 10% of the sample.

The full study reports these points: Compared with equally common non-associated chains, HLA-associated TCR beta chains in a later analysis were more clonally expanded and had lower generation probabilities. A later analysis found that TCR association rates varied across HLA loci, with DRB1 alleles showing the most associated TCRs and HLA-C alleles the fewest. The 87-base-pair reads could not distinguish some IMGT-functional V segments, including TRBV6-2 and TRBV6-3, so those segments were excluded. A further reported finding was that TCR beta sequences accurately predicted the HLA-A and HLA-B alleles for most subjects in the first cohort. The study gave a list of 150 to 200 TCR beta chains associated with cytomegalovirus. Assigning TCR associations to individual alleles was difficult when HLA alleles, especially DR and DQ, strongly co-occurred. Immune exposure information for the cohort was limited to CMV serostatus. Sequencing depth was assumed to be roughly uniform across donors in the presence/absence analyses, though that assumption may not hold. Linkage disequilibrium might explain the correlated functional status among segregating V segments, but an unknown experimental factor could not be excluded. It was suggested by the authors that the approach could potentially be generalized to other disease states and immunological phenotypes. Broadly in line with IMGT annotations, most TCR beta V segments showed up in productive rearrangements about 87% or about 30% of the time in an earlier analysis of 587 of the donors. While some public TCRs were present in many individuals, most TCR sequences turned up only very rarely across donors. Three of the identified cytomegalovirus-associated TCR beta chains were confirmed in vitro to be specific for cytomegalovirus antigens. A later analysis associated about 17,000 TCR beta sequences with specific HLA alleles at a false discovery rate of 0.05. A cluster of highly shared sequence variants was judged likely to be a technical artifact of the sequencing pipeline. The classifier was reported to diagnose cytomegalovirus status with high specificity and sensitivity in both the original and validation cohorts. According to a later analysis, most CMV-associated TCR beta chains appeared to be HLA-restricted, and the HLA associations seemed to be driven largely by CMV exposure. Because some donors lacked HLA typing at each locus, the association tests relied only on the typed subset. This cohort had only TCR beta chains sequenced, and the lack of alpha or paired-chain data limited which features could be detected. In a later genetic analysis, fewer N-insertions in productive TCRs were reported among donors in an Asian-associated ancestry cluster than the 666-donor mean. In a later analysis, several top co-occurrence clusters were reported to appear linked to parvovirus B19, influenza, CMV and Epstein-Barr virus. Fewer than 20 rarely observed V segments, including chromosome 9 orphons, were excluded from the earlier analysis of several hundred of the donors because counts were too low. In a later genetic analysis, a missense DCLRE1C variant was associated with V-gene and J-gene trimming of TCR beta chains, and the association was replicated in an independent cohort.

The cohort was made up of about 670 healthy bone marrow donors. Cohort members were all nominally healthy when sampled, although unrecorded immune exposures were likely present. The donor tested CMV seropositive and was one of the 289 seropositive cohort members. Each donor provided a peripheral blood sample, and peripheral blood mononuclear cells were used for TCR beta sequencing. The Qiagen DNeasy Blood Extraction Kit was used to extract genomic DNA from the blood cell samples. Sequenced: PBMCs. The receptor chain draws on TRBV5-1 and TRBJ1-1; TRBD1 aligns with 9 central bases. The source is a man aged 40-49 years in good health and CMV-seropositive. The CDR3 region: CASSPGTGSGTEAFF. The DNA is as follows: TGCGCCAGCAGCCCCGGGACAGGGTCGGGCACTGAAGCTTTCTTT.